Described below is a single T cell receptor beta chain sequence and its context. No antigen is known for it. Base qualities are missing; no much larger clone stands one base away. This sample was included in a study of cytomegalovirus exposure and HLA in healthy donors (TCRdb year 2017). Looking at the study overall: The 666 repertoires of the first cohort and the approximately 130 validation repertoires were produced on the same platform, according to a later analysis. In addition to the first cohort of around 670 subjects, a separate validation cohort of 130 or so different subjects was used. The study aimed to test whether signatures of past pathogen exposure could be identified by cataloging public T cell receptors. High-throughput TCR immunosequencing, statistical association of individual TCRs with disease status, and machine learning were combined to predict cytomegalovirus infection status. The paper as a whole reports these results and caveats: In a later analysis, TCRs clustered in the first cohort were found to also tend to co-occur in the 100 to 150 validation repertoires, with roughly 93% of cluster scores above 0. In the study, approximately 160 TCR beta chains were listed as associated with cytomegalovirus. A later analysis lacked HLA typing for the validation cohort, so it scored co-occurrence in that cohort across all 130 or so repertoires. Across donors, most TCR sequences were observed very rarely, whereas some public TCRs were present in many individuals. The authors suggested that the approach could potentially be extended to other disease states and immunological phenotypes. In vitro tests confirmed that a few of the cytomegalovirus-associated TCR beta chains recognize cytomegalovirus antigens. In both the original and validation cohorts, the classifier was reported to diagnose cytomegalovirus status with high specificity and sensitivity.

The library was built by means of the immunoSEQ multiplex PCR assay. On the authors' methods: A statistical classification framework was developed to diagnose cytomegalovirus status using the catalog of TCR beta chain sequences. The table was pulled from immuneACCESS by TCRdb, which kept in-frame rearrangements only. Such tables lose some clones; where checked, under half of the loss comes from unresolved V genes, and the rest has no known cause. V, J and clone size were drawn from that table, and D and trimming were deduced from the DNA. For this sample there are tens of thousands of clones; approximately 94% appear just once. Together, the top ten hold around 1.2% of the sample. Based on the germline V gene, the CDR1 and CDR2 sequences are SGHDT and YYEEEE. The CDR3 runs 14 amino acids, cysteine and phenylalanine included. Only CDR3 DNA remains: 42 bases, in frame from the first base. The trim is 2 bases for V and 3 bases for J, with a gap of 11 bases between the germline ends.

Separate from the approximately 670-subject first cohort, the validation cohort of 95 to 150 subjects was the group to which the donors belonged. The chain employs TRBV5-6 and TRBJ1-2; the best D guess is TRBD1, with 5 bases matching. The sample taken for sequencing was PBMCs. This TCR derives from a woman younger than 45 in good health and CMV-seropositive. This receptor has the CDR3 CASSFQGFDYGYTF. The DNA reads as follows: TGTGCCAGCAGCTTCCAGGGTTTCGACTATGGCTACACCTTC.